This is a list of T cell receptor beta chains from one sample in a study of cytomegalovirus exposure and HLA in healthy donors. TCRdb keeps only in-frame clones here, not all; method: immunoSEQ multiplex PCR. The sample lists some 150,000 clones, approximately 80% occurring once. The sequenced sample consisted of PBMCs. These receptors all come from a woman aged 50 to 60 in good health and CMV-seronegative. The CDR3 runs from the conserved cysteine through the conserved F or W. A D gene is named only where the DNA matches it firmly. Rows may omit the clone size; those that give it use once, few, many or a size class.

abundance | j_gene | v_gene | d_gene | CDR3aa | CDR3nt
NA | TRBJ2-1 | TRBV30 | NA | CAWSAGADEQFF | TGTGCCTGGAGTGCCGGAGCAGATGAGCAGTTCTTC
few | TRBJ1-2 | TRBV28 | NA | CATGYDYGYTF | TGTGCAACAGGGTACGACTATGGCTACACCTTC
NA | TRBJ2-2 | TRBV19 | NA | CASSASGAGELFF | TGTGCCAGTAGTGCCTCCGGGGCCGGGGAGCTGTTTTTT
NA | TRBJ1-2 | TRBV13 | TRBD1 | CASSLVGTGEDGYTF | TGTGCCAGCAGCTTAGTCGGGACAGGGGAGGACGGCTACACCTTC
NA | TRBJ2-7 | TRBV6-5 | NA | CATTGPNGVEQYF | TGTGCCACTACAGGACCCAATGGGGTCGAGCAGTACTTC
few | TRBJ2-7 | TRBV6-4 | TRBD2 | CASIGLAGAYEQYF | TGTGCCAGCATTGGACTAGCGGGGGCCTACGAGCAGTACTTC
NA | TRBJ1-4 | TRBV6-1 | NA | CASSGAEEEKLFF | TGTGCCAGCAGTGGAGCCGAGGAGGAAAAACTGTTTTTT
NA | TRBJ2-7 | TRBV18 | NA | CASSRQATYEQYF | TGTGCCAGCTCACGGCAGGCAACCTACGAGCAGTACTTC
NA | TRBJ1-1 | TRBV28 | NA | CASSEGRSDTEAFF | TGTGCCAGCAGTGAAGGGAGGTCTGACACTGAAGCTTTCTTT
NA | TRBJ2-3 | TRBV9 | TRBD2 | CASSPQGGDVADTQYF | TGTGCCAGCAGCCCCCAGGGAGGGGACGTGGCAGATACGCAGTATTTT
NA | TRBJ2-6 | TRBV7-9 | TRBD1 | CASSRPGGQGSIGANVLTF | TGTGCCAGCAGCCGGCCCGGGGGACAGGGGTCAATTGGGGCCAACGTCCTGACTTTC
NA | TRBJ1-2 | TRBV5-1 | NA | CASSPGFDNNYGYTF | TGCGCCAGCAGCCCCGGCTTTGACAACAACTATGGCTACACCTTC
NA | TRBJ1-4 | TRBV6-1 | TRBD1 | CASSEAIGGVLANEKLFF | TGTGCCAGCAGTGAAGCAATAGGGGGCGTTTTGGCTAATGAAAAACTGTTTTTT
NA | TRBJ1-1 | TRBV2 | TRBD1 | CASRRGGQGSEAFF | TGTGCCAGCAGGAGAGGGGGACAGGGCTCTGAAGCTTTCTTT
NA | TRBJ2-5 | TRBV7-2 | TRBD2 | CASSPPSGRAGETQYF | TGTGCCAGCAGCCCGCCTAGCGGGAGGGCCGGAGAGACCCAGTACTTC